This T cell receptor (beta chain) was recorded in a study of control samples from healthy donors and cancer patients. Profiled with immunoSEQ multiplex PCR; TCRdb holds only in-frame clones, not every one. The top ten clones hold roughly 13% of a sample with tens of thousands of clones, around 87% of them seen once. The CDR3 extends over 15 amino acids. The V gene lost 0 bases and the J gene lost 2 bases, with 9 bases spanning the gap. Germline CDR1 reads WNHNN; CDR2 reads SYGVQD (reference sequence). The sample holds a few counts of this clone. The receptor was derived from a woman aged 55-69 years with lung cancer. This rearrangement joins TRBV10-1 to TRBJ2-3; no reliable D call. The material sequenced was PBMCs. CDR3 in amino acids: CASSESRTPTDTQYF. The DNA for the CDR3 is TGCGCCAGCAGTGAGTCCCGGACCCCCACAGATACGCAGTATTTT.